A single sample gave rise to the 16 T cell receptor beta chains below, sequenced in a study of blood T cell repertoires in COVID-19. The table came from immunoSEQ multiplex PCR; TCRdb's copy has only in-frame clones and leaves some out. The data contain more than 200,000 clones, around 90% of them seen just once; the ten biggest clones take up roughly 7.2%. Sequencing input: PBMCs or T cells enriched from blood (not recorded which). The receptors were sampled from a man between 25 and 39 years old in a cohort exposed to, infected with or recovered from COVID-19 (not recorded which).

The genes are TRBV5-5 and TRBJ2-1, with TRBD2 matching over 10 bases. With 1 base clipped from V and 7 bases from J, the junction kept 2 bases outside the gene matches. Germline V gene data show CDR1 as SGHKS and CDR2 as YYEKEE (reference sequence). This CDR3 region has 14 residues. The CDR3 sequence is CASSLTSGINEQFF. The CDR3 DNA reads as TGTGCCAGCAGCTTGACTAGCGGGATTAATGAGCAGTTCTTC.

V gene TRBV24-1 combines with J gene TRBJ2-7, with D possibly TRBD2 on 6 matching bases. CDR1 and CDR2 (germline): KGHDR, SFDVKD. V lost 4 bases and J 8 bases, leaving 14 bases between the germline ends. The CDR3 has 13 amino acids. CDR3 DNA: TGTGCCACCAGTGACACAGCCGGGGGAAAGCAGTACTTC. Translated, it gives CATSDTAGGKQYF.

This clone was counted a few times. V is TRBV27 and J is TRBJ2-7; weak D call: TRBD2 (7 bases). CDR1 and CDR2 (germline): MNHEY, SMNVEV (reference sequence). This CDR3 comprises 14 residues. Trimming removed 6 bases at V and 3 bases at J, with 15 bases between. CDR3 sequence reads: CASSPGDYHYEQYF. Written as DNA, the CDR3 is TGTGCCAGCAGCCCAGGGGACTACCACTACGAGCAGTACTTC.

The J gene is TRBJ2-3, the V gene TRBV6-5; a possible D gene is TRBD2 (6 bases). Germline CDR1 is MNHEY and CDR2 is SVGAGI. Trimming took off 0 bases at V and 8 bases at J, with 15 bases between the two ends. The CDR3 runs 15 residues. The CDR3 region has the DNA TGTGCCAGCAGTTACTCAGGCGGGATAACGCGTACGCAGTATTTT. It yields the protein CASSYSGGITRTQYF.

This chain links TRBV4-1 with TRBJ2-7, with D possibly matching TRBD1 (5 bases). The CDR3 loop spans 18 amino acids. The germline CDR1 and CDR2 sequences are MGHRA and YSYEKL. V lost 3 bases to trimming and J lost 4 bases, with 25 bases between them. The CDR3 DNA sequence: TGCGCCAGCAGCCATCTTTTAAAGGCGGACAAGCACCTTTACGAGCAGTACTTC. It codes for CASSHLLKADKHLYEQYF.

The genes are TRBV28 and TRBJ1-5, with 11 positions matching TRBD1. Germline assignment: CDR1 MDHEN and CDR2 SYDVKM. The CDR3 is made up of 16 amino acids. V gave up 2 bases and J gave up 7 bases; unmatched junction bases: 7. Here the CDR3 reads CASSLLGTGGGQPQHF. CDR3 bases: TGTGCCAGCAGTTTACTAGGGACAGGGGGAGGCCAGCCCCAGCATTTT.

V gene TRBV4-3 combines with J gene TRBJ2-2; 8 bases fit TRBD2. This CDR3 region has 16 residues. Germline V gene sequence: CDR1 LGHNA, CDR2 YSLEER. The V segment lost 1 base and the J segment 4 bases; nucleotides outside the gene matches: 5. The CDR3 DNA follows: TGCGCCAGCAGCCAAGTAGCCGGGACTAGCACCGGGGAGCTGTTTTTT. Encoded protein: CASSQVAGTSTGELFF.

V is TRBV6-7 and J is TRBJ2-1; D is unclear. TRBV6-7 is noted as an ORF with a role that remains uncertain. The ends were cut back, 3 bases at V and 8 bases at J, with 11 bases in the middle. CDR3 length: 13 amino acids. The CDR3 loop reads CASSYGGLHEQFF. The CDR3 nucleotides read TGTGCCAGCAGTTATGGCGGATTACATGAGCAGTTCTTC.

This clone appeared a few times. This chain joins TRBV6-2 or TRBV6-3 and TRBJ2-7; maybe TRBD2 (6 bases). Trimming removed 0 bases from V and 3 bases from J, with 9 bases in between. The CDR3 spans 14 residues. Germline CDR1 reads MNHEY; CDR2 reads SVGEGT. The CDR3 protein is CASSYSGTHYEQYF. The CDR3 region has the DNA TGTGCCAGCAGTTACTCGGGGACTCACTACGAGCAGTACTTC.

The chain combines TRBV24-1 with TRBJ2-1; D possibly corresponds to TRBD2 (7 bases). Germline V gives CDR1 KGHDR, CDR2 SFDVKD. V dropped 1 base and J dropped 9 bases, with 15 bases sitting between them. This CDR3 comprises 15 residues. The CDR3 protein is CATSDLRGGGGEQFF. The CDR3 DNA reads as TGTGCCACCAGTGATTTACGCGGGGGCGGGGGTGAGCAGTTCTTC.

This chain uses TRBV28 with TRBJ1-3; 10 nucleotides line up with TRBD1. The CDR3 has 17 amino acids. Germline V gene data show CDR1 as MDHEN and CDR2 as SYDVKM. V dropped 8 bases and J dropped 2; count of bases not matched to a gene: 12. CDR3 sequence: CASGQPQGTGAGNTIYF. CDR3 DNA sequence: TGTGCCAGCGGACAACCCCAAGGGACAGGGGCTGGAAACACCATATATTTT. Full variable domain (missing parts from reference TRBV28 and TRBJ1-3): DVKVTQSSRYLVKRTGEKVFLECVQDMDHENMFWYRQDPGLGLRLIYFSYDVKMKEKGDIPEGYSVSREKKERFSLILESASTNQTSMYLCASGQPQGTGAGNTIYFGEGSWLTVV.

V is TRBV27 and J is TRBJ1-5, with a weak D call TRBD1 (5 bases). The germline V gene has CDR1 MNHEY and CDR2 SMNVEV (reference sequence). V lost 3 bases to trimming and J lost 2 bases, with 23 bases between them. CDR3 length equals 19 residues. CDR3 protein: CASSFLGNGGSNGNQPQHF. The CDR3 nucleotides read TGTGCCAGCAGTTTTCTCGGAAACGGGGGTAGTAACGGCAATCAGCCCCAGCATTTT.

The chain couples TRBV4-1 to TRBJ2-7, with TRBD1 matching over 9 bases. Germline CDR1 MGHRA, CDR2 YSYEKL. The CDR3 covers 15 residues. V shed 4 bases, J shed 6 bases, and the junction held 10 bases outside the gene matches. The CDR3 is CASSLTGGAPSEQYF. DNA for the CDR3: TGCGCCAGCAGCCTCACAGGGGGCGCCCCGAGCGAGCAGTACTTC.

The rearrangement links TRBV24-1 to TRBJ2-5; 11 nucleotides line up with TRBD2. V shed 5 bases, J shed 5 bases, and the junction held 6 bases outside the gene matches. The CDR3 spans 15 residues. Germline V lookup: CDR1 KGHDR, CDR2 SFDVKD. The chain's CDR3 is CATSGTSGRLETQYF. The CDR3 DNA sequence: TGTGCCACCAGTGGTACTAGCGGGAGACTCGAGACCCAGTACTTC.

This chain links TRBV5-8 with TRBJ2-1; 9 bases agree with TRBD1. J was trimmed by 7 bases and V by 4 bases; bases with no gene match: 12. Per the germline V gene, CDR1 is SGHTS and CDR2 is YDEGEE. The CDR3 runs 16 residues. The CDR3 sequence is CASSLPGQGYFNEQFF. CDR3 sequence (DNA): TGTGCCAGCAGCCTGCCGGGACAGGGATATTTTAATGAGCAGTTCTTC.

The gene calls are TRBV4-3 and TRBJ2-7; 7 bases agree with TRBD2. The CDR3 consists of 14 residues. After removal of 2 bases from V and 3 bases from J, the junction contained 4 bases not matched to a gene. CDR1 is LGHNA, CDR2 YSLEER, per germline. DNA of the CDR3: TGCGCCAGCAGCCAAAAGCGGGAATTCTACGAGCAGTACTTC. Residues: CASSQKREFYEQYF.